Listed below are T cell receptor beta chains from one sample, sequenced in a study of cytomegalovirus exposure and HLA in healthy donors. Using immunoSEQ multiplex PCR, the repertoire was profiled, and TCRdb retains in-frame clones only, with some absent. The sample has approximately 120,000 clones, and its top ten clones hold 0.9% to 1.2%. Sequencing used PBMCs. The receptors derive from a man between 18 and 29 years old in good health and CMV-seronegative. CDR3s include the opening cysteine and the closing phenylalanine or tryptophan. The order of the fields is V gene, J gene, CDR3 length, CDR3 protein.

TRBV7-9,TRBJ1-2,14,CASRRQGGGYGYTF
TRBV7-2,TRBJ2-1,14,CASSPREEYNEQFF
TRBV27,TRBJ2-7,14,CASQSQQGAYEQYF
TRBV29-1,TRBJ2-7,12,CSAFGVSYEQYF
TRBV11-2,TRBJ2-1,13,CASSFIVDNEQFF
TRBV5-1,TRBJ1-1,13,CASSLTVNTEAFF
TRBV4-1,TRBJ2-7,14,CASSRTSPGYEQYF
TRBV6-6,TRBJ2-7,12,CASSSLSYEQYF
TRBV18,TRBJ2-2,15,CASSLRDKNTGELFF
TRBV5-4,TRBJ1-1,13,CASSLRGTTEAFF
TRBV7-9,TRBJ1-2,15,CASSPTGGSHWGYTF
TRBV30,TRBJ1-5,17,CAWSVSIFASSNQPQHF
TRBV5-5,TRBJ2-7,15,CASSFGGTLTYEQYF
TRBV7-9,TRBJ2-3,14,CASSLGTDTDTQYF
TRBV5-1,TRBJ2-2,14,CASGTSGATGELFF
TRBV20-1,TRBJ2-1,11,CSASFVGEQFF
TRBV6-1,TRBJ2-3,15,CASSATGSLTDTQYF
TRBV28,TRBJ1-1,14,CASSLHRLNTEAFF
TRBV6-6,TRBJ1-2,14,CASLGGQGVDGYTF
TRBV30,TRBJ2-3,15,CAWGRERFLTDTQYF
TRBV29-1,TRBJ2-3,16,CSVTRTSGGPTDTQYF
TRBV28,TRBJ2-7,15,CASRLTSGRYDEQYF
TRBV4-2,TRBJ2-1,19,CASSQSPRADGGAENEQFF
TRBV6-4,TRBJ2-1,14,CASSYQVRDNEQFF
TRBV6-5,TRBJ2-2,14,CASSYDQRTGELFF